The 18 T cell receptor beta chains given below trace back to one sample, sequenced in a study of CD4+ T cells in melanoma. Assay: immunoSEQ multiplex PCR; the TCRdb copy retains only in-frame clones and omits some. The repertoire holds about 13,000 clones, around 68% seen once, with 15% to 20% in the top ten. The sequenced material came from cells from a culture (not recorded whether cultured in vitro). Receptors originate from a human donor with melanoma.

The chain has TRBV2 and TRBJ2-1; 8 positions match TRBD1. The CDR3 contains 16 residues. V lost 3 bases, J lost 5 bases, and 9 bases stayed unmatched. CDR1 SNHLY and CDR2 FYNNEI come from the germline V gene. The DNA of the CDR3 is TGTGCCAGCAGTGATGACCCCAGGGGGCTAGACAATGAGCAGTTCTTC. This sequence encodes CASSDDPRGLDNEQFF. The whole variable domain, remainder taken from reference TRBV2 and TRBJ2-1, is EPEVTQTPSHQVTQMGQEVILRCVPISNHLYFYWYRQILGQKVEFLVSFYNNEISEKSEIFDDQFSVERPDGSNFTLKIRSTKLEDSAMYFCASSDDPRGLDNEQFFGPGTRLTVL.

There are a few counts of this clone. The chain uses TRBV4-1 and TRBJ1-5; tentative D call: TRBD1 (6 bases). This CDR3 is 17 amino acids long. The V gene's germline CDR1 is MGHRA and CDR2 YSYEKL. Trimming pared 3 bases from V and 5 bases from J, leaving 20 bases between. This chain's CDR3 is CASSQPNRESLYQPQHF. CDR3 bases: TGCGCCAGCAGCCAGCCAAACAGGGAGAGTCTTTATCAGCCCCAGCATTTT.

This sequence joins TRBV30 and TRBJ2-3; TRBD1 matches at 7 bases. V shed 8 bases and J 0 bases; nucleotides not matched to a gene: 11. This CDR3 has 15 amino acids. Germline V CDR1 and CDR2: GTSNPN, SVGIG (reference sequence). This chain's CDR3 is CAINRGGLSTDTQYF. The CDR3 bases are TGTGCCATAAACAGGGGTGGGTTGAGCACAGATACGCAGTATTTT.

V and J are TRBV18 and TRBJ1-1; D unresolved. V was cut by 3 bases and J by 7 bases, with 18 bases left in between. Germline CDR1 reads KGHSH; CDR2 reads LQKENI. The CDR3 is 15 residues long. The CDR3 loop reads CASSPGLQLGGEAFF. The CDR3 nucleotides read TGTGCCAGCTCACCCGGCCTACAGTTGGGAGGTGAAGCTTTCTTT.

This chain links TRBV30 with TRBJ1-2; possible D gene TRBD1, 5 bases. The germline V gene encodes CDR1 GTSNPN and CDR2 SVGIG (reference sequence). The length of the CDR3 is 11 residues. V gave up 0 bases and J gave up 11 bases, with 10 bases separating them. Here the CDR3 reads CAWSVGARYTF. As DNA, the CDR3 is TGTGCCTGGAGTGTAGGGGCCCGATACACCTTC.

This sequence joins TRBV10-2 and TRBJ2-1; 9 bases are a match to TRBD2. The trim removed 0 bases at V and 7 bases at J, leaving 7 bases unmatched. The CDR3 extends over 16 amino acids. Looked up from germline, CDR1 is WSHSY and CDR2 is SAAADI. The CDR3 DNA sequence: TGCGCCAGCAGTGAGTCGGGACTAGCTTTAAAGAATGAGCAGTTCTTC. It codes for CASSESGLALKNEQFF.

This chain uses TRBV4-1 with TRBJ2-3; 12 positions agree with TRBD2. The CDR3 has 15 residues. From germline, CDR1 is MGHRA and CDR2 YSYEKL. V lost 3 bases, J lost 6 bases, and 4 bases stayed unmatched. CDR3 in DNA: TGCGCCAGCAGCCATGGACTAGCGGGACTGGATACGCAGTATTTT. Translating it yields CASSHGLAGLDTQYF.

The J gene is TRBJ1-2, the V gene TRBV2, with D possibly TRBD1 on 5 matching bases. The CDR3 loop spans 14 amino acids. Trimming stripped 6 bases from V and 2 bases from J, with 13 bases between. The germline V gene encodes CDR1 SNHLY and CDR2 FYNNEI. Here the CDR3 reads CASSEQDRNYGYTF. The CDR3 DNA sequence: TGTGCCAGCAGCGAACAAGACAGAAACTATGGCTACACCTTC.

This chain uses TRBV10-2 with TRBJ1-4, with unresolved D. V lost 6 bases and J lost 5, with 13 bases in between. The CDR3 covers 14 residues. The V gene's germline CDR1 is WSHSY and CDR2 SAAADI. CDR3 residues: CASRPQWANEKLFF. In DNA, the CDR3 is TGCGCCAGCAGGCCTCAATGGGCCAATGAAAAACTGTTTTTT.

CDR3: CASSPGQLLTYNSPLHF. CDR3 DNA: TGTGCCAGCAGCCCGGGACAGTTGTTGACCTATAATTCACCCCTCCACTTT. J is TRBJ1-6 and V is TRBV5-6, with 7 bases matching TRBD1. Germline V CDR1 and CDR2: SGHDT, YYEEEE. Trimming removed 4 bases from V and 2 bases from J; junction bases left unmatched: 9. The CDR3 spans 17 residues.

A few counts support this clone. This chain uses TRBV7-9 with TRBJ1-2; TRBD1 might be the D (5 bases). Trimming left V 10 bases short and J 4 bases short, with 13 bases between. The CDR3 has 12 residues. Germline CDR1 and CDR2: SEHNR and FQNEAQ (reference sequence). DNA of the CDR3: TGTGCCACCATGGGAGGGGCCTATGGCTACACCTTC. Amino acids: CATMGGAYGYTF. The complete variable domain, with remaining parts taken from reference TRBV7-9 and TRBJ1-2, reads DTGVSQNPRHKITKRGQNVTFRCDPISEHNRLYWYRQTLGQGPEFLTYFQNEAQLEKSRLLSDRFSAERPKGSFSTLEIQRTEQGDSAMYLCATMGGAYGYTFGSGTRLTVV.

This clone turned up a few times. The rearrangement uses TRBV10-3 and TRBJ1-2, with D uncertain. The V and J ends lost 5 bases and 8 bases respectively, with 12 bases between them. Germline loops: CDR1 ENHRY, CDR2 SYGVKD. The length of the CDR3 is 12 residues. CDR3 in DNA: TGTGCCATCAGTTTCGGGTCGAAGGGCTACACCTTC. Translating it yields CAISFGSKGYTF.

The chain recombines TRBV27 with TRBJ2-1, with 7 nucleotides matching TRBD2. V dropped 5 bases and J dropped 1; count of bases not matched to a gene: 5. From germline, CDR1 is MNHEY and CDR2 SMNVEV (reference sequence). The CDR3 consists of 15 residues. The CDR3 protein is CASSPWEGSYNEQFF. Here the CDR3 DNA reads TGTGCCAGCAGTCCCTGGGAGGGGTCCTACAATGAGCAGTTCTTC.

This CDR3 reads CASSESGDQPQHF. The CDR3 DNA is TGTGCCAGCAGTGAATCCGGAGATCAGCCCCAGCATTTT. The chain recombines TRBV6-1 with TRBJ1-5; D is undetermined. Trimming removed 2 bases from V and 5 bases from J, with 7 bases in between. The CDR3 sequence is 13 residues long. Germline V gene sequence: CDR1 MNHNS, CDR2 SASEGT.

There are a few counts of this clone. The chain recombines TRBV6-5 with TRBJ1-2; TRBD1 agrees at 7 bases. Germline CDR1 MNHEY, CDR2 SVGAGI. The length of the CDR3 is 14 residues. With V trimmed by 5 bases and J by 2 bases, 5 bases remained unmatched. CDR3 in amino acids: CASSKTGTNYGYTF. The CDR3 DNA reads TGTGCCAGCAGTAAGACAGGGACCAACTATGGCTACACCTTC.

V gene TRBV29-1 combines with J gene TRBJ2-1, with TRBD2 matching over 10 bases. There are 15 residues in the CDR3. Germline CDR1 and CDR2: SQVTM and ANQGSEA. V trimming: 6 bases; J trimming: 4 bases; junction bases outside the gene matches: 9. Here the CDR3 reads CSVRGGTSVYNEQFF. CDR3 nucleotide sequence: TGCAGCGTCCGTGGAGGGACTAGCGTATACAATGAGCAGTTCTTC.

The chain is built from TRBV7-8 and TRBJ1-6, with D hard to call. Trimming took 1 base from V and 7 from J, leaving 14 bases between them. This CDR3 comprises 16 residues. Germline CDR1 is SGHVS and CDR2 is FQNEAQ. CDR3 DNA: TGTGCCAGCAGCTTAGGGGCCCTACGGGAGAATTCACCCCTCCACTTT. It encodes CASSLGALRENSPLHF.

The chain employs TRBV4-2 and TRBJ2-3, with 10 bases that match TRBD2. The CDR3 has 18 amino acids. The V segment lost 3 bases and the J segment 2 bases; nucleotides outside the gene matches: 11. In germline, CDR1 is LGHNA, CDR2 YNFKEQ. The CDR3 DNA follows: TGTGCCAGCAGCCAGGAAGGCCCCACTAGCGGGATCACAGATACGCAGTATTTT. Amino acid sequence: CASSQEGPTSGITDTQYF.